This TCR beta chain stems from a study of shared clonotypes between healthy human individuals. Study-wide results and caveats: Researchers sampled blood only, noting tissue repertoires likely differ. With few donors, the genetic and exposure-history diversity represented was limited. Researchers found naive subsets generally carried larger estimated richness than memory subsets.

Cells designated naive CD8 were CD45RO-negative and were positively selected for CCR7, with terminally differentiated effector memory CD45RA+ cells excluded. V shed 7 bases and J shed 3 bases, with 18 bases lying between them. Germline CDR1 is MNHEY and CDR2 is SMNVEV (reference sequence). The CDR3 spans 16 residues. Original processing methods: Junction-only immunoSEQ sequences carried no quality scores, so filtering differed. The table came from immunoSEQ multiplex PCR; TCRdb's copy has only in-frame clones and leaves some out. V and J calls plus clone size are reproduced from that table; the DNA served to infer D and trimming. Here the sample spans approximately 840,000 clones, about 97% being singletons. As to this clone: Its antigen is currently unknown.

Sample: naive CD8+ T cells sorted from blood. This clonotype originated in a man aged 30-40 years in good health. V is TRBV27 and J is TRBJ2-2; no firm D call. This CDR3 is CASNRYLQTDTGELFF. CDR3 bases: TGTGCCAGCAATAGGTACTTGCAAACGGACACCGGGGAGCTGTTTTTT.